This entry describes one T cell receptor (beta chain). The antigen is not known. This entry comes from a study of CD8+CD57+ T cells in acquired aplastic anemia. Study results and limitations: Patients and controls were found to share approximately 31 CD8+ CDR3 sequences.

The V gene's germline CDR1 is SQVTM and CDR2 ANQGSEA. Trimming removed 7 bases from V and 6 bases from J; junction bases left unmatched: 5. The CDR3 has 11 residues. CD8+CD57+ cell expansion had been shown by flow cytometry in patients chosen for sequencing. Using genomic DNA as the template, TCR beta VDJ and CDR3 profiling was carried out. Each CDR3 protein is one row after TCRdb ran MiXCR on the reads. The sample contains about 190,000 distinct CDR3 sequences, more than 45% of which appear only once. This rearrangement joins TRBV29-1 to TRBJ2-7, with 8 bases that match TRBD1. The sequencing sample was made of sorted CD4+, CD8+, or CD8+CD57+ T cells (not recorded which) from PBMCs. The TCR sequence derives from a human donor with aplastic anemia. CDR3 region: CSARGPSEQYF. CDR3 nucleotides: TGCAGCGCCAGGGGGCCTAGCGAGCAGTACTTC.